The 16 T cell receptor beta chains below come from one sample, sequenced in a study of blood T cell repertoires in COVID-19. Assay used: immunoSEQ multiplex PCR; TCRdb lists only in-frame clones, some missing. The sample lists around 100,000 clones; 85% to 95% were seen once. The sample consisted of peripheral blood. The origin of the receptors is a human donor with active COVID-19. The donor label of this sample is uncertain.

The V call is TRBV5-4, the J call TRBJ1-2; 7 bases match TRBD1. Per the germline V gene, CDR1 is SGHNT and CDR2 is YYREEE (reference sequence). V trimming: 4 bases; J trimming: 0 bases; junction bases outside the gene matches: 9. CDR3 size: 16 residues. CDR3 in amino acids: CASSAWDSQPNYGYTF. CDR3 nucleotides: TGTGCCAGCAGCGCCTGGGACAGCCAACCTAACTATGGCTACACCTTC.

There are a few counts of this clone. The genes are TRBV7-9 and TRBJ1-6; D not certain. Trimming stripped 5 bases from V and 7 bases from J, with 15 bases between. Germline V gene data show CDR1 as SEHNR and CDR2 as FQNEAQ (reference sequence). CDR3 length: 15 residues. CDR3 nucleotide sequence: TGTGCCAGCAGCGAGGAGGGTTTCTGGAATTCACCCCTCCACTTT. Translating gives CASSEEGFWNSPLHF.

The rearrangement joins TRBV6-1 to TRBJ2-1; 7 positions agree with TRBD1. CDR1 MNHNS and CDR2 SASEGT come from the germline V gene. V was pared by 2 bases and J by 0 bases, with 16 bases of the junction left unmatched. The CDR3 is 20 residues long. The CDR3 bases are TGTGCCAGCAGTGAATACGGCAGGGGGTTAGGGTCAAGCTCCTACAATGAGCAGTTCTTC. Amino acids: CASSEYGRGLGSSSYNEQFF.

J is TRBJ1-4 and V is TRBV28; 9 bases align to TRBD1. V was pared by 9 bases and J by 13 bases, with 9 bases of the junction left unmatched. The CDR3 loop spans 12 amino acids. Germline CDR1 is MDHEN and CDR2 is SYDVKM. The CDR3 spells CASGTGNLRLFF. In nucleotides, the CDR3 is TGTGCCAGTGGGACAGGGAACCTTCGACTGTTTTTT.

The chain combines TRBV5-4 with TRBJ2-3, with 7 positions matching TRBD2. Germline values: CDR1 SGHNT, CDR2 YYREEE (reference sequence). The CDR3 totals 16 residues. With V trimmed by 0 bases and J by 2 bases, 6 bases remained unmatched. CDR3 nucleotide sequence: TGTGCCAGCAGCTTGGACCTAGCGGAGACCACAGATACGCAGTATTTT. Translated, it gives CASSLDLAETTDTQYF. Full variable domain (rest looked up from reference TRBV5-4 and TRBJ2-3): ETGVTQSPTHLIKTRGQQVTLRCSSQSGHNTVSWYQQALGQGPQFIFQYYREEENGRGNFPPRFSGLQFPNYSSELNVNALELDDSALYLCASSLDLAETTDTQYFGPGTRLTVL.

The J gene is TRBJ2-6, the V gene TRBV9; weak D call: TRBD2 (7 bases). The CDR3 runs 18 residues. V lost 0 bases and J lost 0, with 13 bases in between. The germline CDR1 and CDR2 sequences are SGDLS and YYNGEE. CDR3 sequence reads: CASSVEGGSLSGANVLTF. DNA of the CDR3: TGTGCCAGCAGCGTAGAGGGGGGGAGCCTCTCTGGGGCCAACGTCCTGACTTTC.

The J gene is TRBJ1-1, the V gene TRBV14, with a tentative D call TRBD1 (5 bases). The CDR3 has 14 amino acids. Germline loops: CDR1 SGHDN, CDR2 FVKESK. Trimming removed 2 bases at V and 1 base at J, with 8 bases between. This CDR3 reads CASSQRQTNTEAFF. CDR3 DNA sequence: TGTGCCAGCAGCCAAAGACAGACGAACACTGAAGCTTTCTTT.

The CDR3 is CASRPGWPVYTF. CDR3 nucleotide sequence: TGTGCCAGCAGGCCAGGGTGGCCGGTCTACACCTTC. The chain has TRBV28 and TRBJ1-2; D is possibly TRBD1 (5 bases). This CDR3 has 12 residues. The germline gives CDR1 MDHEN, CDR2 SYDVKM. Trimming left V 6 bases short and J 10 bases short, with 15 bases between.

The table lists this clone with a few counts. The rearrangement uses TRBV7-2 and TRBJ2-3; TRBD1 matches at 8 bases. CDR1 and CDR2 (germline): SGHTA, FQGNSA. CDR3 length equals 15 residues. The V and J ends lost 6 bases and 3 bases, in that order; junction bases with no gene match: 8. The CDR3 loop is CASSSRQGRTDTQYF. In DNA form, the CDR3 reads TGTGCCAGCAGTTCGAGACAGGGGCGGACAGATACGCAGTATTTT.

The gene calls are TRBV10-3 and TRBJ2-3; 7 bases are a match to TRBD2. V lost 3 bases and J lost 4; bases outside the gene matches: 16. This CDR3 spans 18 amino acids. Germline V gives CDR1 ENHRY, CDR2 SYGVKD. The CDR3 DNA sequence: TGTGCCATCAGTGACTCGCGGGGGACCGAGACCTCGGCAGATACGCAGTATTTT. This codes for CAISDSRGTETSADTQYF.

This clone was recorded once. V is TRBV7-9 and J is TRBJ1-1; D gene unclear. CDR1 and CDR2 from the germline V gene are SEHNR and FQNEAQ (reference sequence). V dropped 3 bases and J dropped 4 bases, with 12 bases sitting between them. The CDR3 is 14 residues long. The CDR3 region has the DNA TGTGCCAGCAGCTTCGGCAGCTCAGGCACTGAAGCTTTCTTT. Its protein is CASSFGSSGTEAFF.

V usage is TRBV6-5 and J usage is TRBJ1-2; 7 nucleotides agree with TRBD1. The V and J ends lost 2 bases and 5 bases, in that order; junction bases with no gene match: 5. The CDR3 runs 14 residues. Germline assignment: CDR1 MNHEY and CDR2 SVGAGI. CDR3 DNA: TGTGCCAGCAGTTACATGGAGGGGGCTTATGGCTACACCTTC. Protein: CASSYMEGAYGYTF.

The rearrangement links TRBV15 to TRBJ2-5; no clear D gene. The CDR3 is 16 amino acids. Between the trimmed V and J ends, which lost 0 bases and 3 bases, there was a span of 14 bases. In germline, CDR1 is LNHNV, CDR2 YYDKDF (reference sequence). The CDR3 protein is CATSRERGGAEETQYF. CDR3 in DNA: TGTGCCACCAGCAGAGAAAGAGGCGGTGCCGAAGAGACCCAGTACTTC.

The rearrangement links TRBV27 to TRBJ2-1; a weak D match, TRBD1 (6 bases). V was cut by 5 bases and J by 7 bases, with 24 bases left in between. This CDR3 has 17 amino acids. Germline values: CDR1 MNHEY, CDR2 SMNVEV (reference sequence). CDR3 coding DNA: TGTGCCAGCAGTCAAACCTTGACAGGCCGGGAAAATAATGAGCAGTTCTTC. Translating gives CASSQTLTGRENNEQFF.

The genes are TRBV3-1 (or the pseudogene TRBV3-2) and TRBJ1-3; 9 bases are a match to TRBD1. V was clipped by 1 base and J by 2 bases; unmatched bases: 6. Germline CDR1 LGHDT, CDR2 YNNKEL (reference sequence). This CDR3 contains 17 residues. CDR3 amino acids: CASSQVPGQGAGNTIYF. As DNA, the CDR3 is TGTGCCAGCAGCCAAGTACCGGGACAGGGAGCTGGAAACACCATATATTTT.

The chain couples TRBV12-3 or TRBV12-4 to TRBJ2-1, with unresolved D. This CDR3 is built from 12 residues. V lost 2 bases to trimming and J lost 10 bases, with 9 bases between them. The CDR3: CASSLTGSEQFF. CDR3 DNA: TGTGCCAGCAGTTTAACGGGTAGCGAGCAGTTCTTC.